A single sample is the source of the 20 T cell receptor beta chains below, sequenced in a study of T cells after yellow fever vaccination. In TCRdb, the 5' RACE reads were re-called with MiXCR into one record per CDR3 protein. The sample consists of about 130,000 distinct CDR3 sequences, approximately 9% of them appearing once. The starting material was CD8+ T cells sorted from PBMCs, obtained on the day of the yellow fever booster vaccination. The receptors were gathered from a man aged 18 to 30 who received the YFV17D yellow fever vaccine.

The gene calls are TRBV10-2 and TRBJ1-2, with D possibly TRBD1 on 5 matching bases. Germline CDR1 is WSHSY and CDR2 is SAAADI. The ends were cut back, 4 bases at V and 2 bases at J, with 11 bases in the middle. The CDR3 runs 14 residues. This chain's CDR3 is CASSVRTSNYGYTF. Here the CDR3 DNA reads TGCGCCAGCAGTGTCCGGACATCCAACTATGGCTACACCTTC.

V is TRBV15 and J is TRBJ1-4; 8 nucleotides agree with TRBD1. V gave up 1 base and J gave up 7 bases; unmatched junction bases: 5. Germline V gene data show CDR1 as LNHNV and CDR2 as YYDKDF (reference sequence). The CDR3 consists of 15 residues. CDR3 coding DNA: TGTGCCACCAGCAGAGGACAGGGGTCGGGTGAAAAACTGTTTTTT. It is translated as CATSRGQGSGEKLFF.

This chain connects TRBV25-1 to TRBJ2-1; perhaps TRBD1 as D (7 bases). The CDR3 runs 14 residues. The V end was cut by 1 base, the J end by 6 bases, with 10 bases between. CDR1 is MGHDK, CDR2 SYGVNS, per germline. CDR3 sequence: CASSELEGANEQFF. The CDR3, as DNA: TGTGCCAGCAGTGAATTGGAGGGGGCCAATGAGCAGTTCTTC.

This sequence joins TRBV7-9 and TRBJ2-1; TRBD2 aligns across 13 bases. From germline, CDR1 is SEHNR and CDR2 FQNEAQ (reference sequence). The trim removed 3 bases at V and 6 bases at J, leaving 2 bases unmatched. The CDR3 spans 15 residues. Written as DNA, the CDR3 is TGTGCCAGCAGCTTTACTAGCGGGGGGGCCAATGAGCAGTTCTTC. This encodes CASSFTSGGANEQFF. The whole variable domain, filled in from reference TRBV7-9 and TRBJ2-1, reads DTGVSQNPRHKITKRGQNVTFRCDPISEHNRLYWYRQTLGQGPEFLTYFQNEAQLEKSRLLSDRFSAERPKGSFSTLEIQRTEQGDSAMYLCASSFTSGGANEQFFGPGTRLTVL.

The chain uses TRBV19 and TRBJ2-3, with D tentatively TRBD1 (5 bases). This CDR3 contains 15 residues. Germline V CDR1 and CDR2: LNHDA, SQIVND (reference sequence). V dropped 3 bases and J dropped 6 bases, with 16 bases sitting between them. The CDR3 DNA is TGTGCCAGTAGTATTGCAGGGCTCTTCAGGGATACGCAGTATTTT. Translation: CASSIAGLFRDTQYF. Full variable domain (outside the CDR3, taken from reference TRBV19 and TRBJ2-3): DGGITQSPKYLFRKEGQNVTLSCEQNLNHDAMYWYRQDPGQGLRLIYYSQIVNDFQKGDIAEGYSVSREKKESFPLTVTSAQKNPTAFYLCASSIAGLFRDTQYFGPGTRLTVL.

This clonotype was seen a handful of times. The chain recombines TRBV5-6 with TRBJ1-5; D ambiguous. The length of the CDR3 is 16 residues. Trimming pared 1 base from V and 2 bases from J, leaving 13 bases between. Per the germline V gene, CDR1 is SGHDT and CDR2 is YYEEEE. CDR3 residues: CASSLSSWVGNQPQHF. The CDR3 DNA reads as TGTGCCAGCAGCTTGTCTTCTTGGGTAGGCAATCAGCCCCAGCATTTT.

The CDR3 loop reads CASSLLGSPSTDTQYF. The CDR3 DNA sequence: TGTGCCAGCAGCTTATTAGGATCACCTAGCACAGATACGCAGTATTTT. The J gene is TRBJ2-3, the V gene TRBV7-6; D uncertain. V lost 2 bases and J lost 0, with 12 bases in between. CDR1 is SGHVS, CDR2 FNYEAQ, per germline. The CDR3 runs 16 residues.

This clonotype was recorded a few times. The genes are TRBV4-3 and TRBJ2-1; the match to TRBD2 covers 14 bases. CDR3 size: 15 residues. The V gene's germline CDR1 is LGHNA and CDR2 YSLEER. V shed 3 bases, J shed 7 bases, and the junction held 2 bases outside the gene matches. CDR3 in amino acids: CASSQGTSGGNEQFF. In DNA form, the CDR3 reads TGCGCCAGCAGCCAGGGGACTAGCGGGGGTAATGAGCAGTTCTTC.

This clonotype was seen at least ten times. Here the CDR3 DNA reads TGTGCCAGCTCACGAGGGGCCCAAATCTATACTCCTCTACAAGAGACCCAGTACTTC. This translates into CASSRGAQIYTPLQETQYF. The chain couples TRBV18 to TRBJ2-5; D possibly matches TRBD1 or TRBD2 (5 bases each). Germline CDR1 and CDR2: KGHSH and LQKENI. With 4 bases removed from V and 2 bases from J, the gap between germline ends came to 26 bases. This CDR3 is built from 19 residues.

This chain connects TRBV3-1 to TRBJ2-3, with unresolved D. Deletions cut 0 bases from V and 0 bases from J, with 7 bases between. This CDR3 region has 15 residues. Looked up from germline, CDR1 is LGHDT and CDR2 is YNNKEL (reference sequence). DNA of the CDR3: TGTGCCAGCAGCCAAGAGTCGGCTAGCACAGATACGCAGTATTTT. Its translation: CASSQESASTDTQYF.

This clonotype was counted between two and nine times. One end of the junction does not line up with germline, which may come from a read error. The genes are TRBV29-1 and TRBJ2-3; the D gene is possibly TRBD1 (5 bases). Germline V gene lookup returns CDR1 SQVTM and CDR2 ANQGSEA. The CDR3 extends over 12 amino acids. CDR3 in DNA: TGCAGCACGGACACGCGCACGGATACGCAGTATTTT. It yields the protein CSTDTRTDTQYF.

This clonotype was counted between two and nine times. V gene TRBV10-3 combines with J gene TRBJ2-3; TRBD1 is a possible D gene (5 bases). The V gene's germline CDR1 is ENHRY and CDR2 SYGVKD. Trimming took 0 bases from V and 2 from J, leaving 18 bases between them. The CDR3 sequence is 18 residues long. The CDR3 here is CAISESKLDRQNTDTQYF. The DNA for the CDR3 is TGTGCCATCAGTGAGTCGAAGCTGGATAGACAGAACACAGATACGCAGTATTTT.

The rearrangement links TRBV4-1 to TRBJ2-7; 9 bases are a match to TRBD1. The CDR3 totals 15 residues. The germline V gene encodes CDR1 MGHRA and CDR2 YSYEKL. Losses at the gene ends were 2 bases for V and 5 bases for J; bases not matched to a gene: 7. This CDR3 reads CASSQPGQGRHEQYF. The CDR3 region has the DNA TGCGCCAGCAGCCAACCGGGACAGGGTAGGCACGAGCAGTACTTC.

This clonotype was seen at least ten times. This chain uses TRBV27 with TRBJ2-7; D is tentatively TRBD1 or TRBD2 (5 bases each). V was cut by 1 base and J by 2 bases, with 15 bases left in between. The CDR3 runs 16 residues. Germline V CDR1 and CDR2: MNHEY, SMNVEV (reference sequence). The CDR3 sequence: CASSLLGLRGPYEQYF. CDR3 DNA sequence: TGTGCCAGCAGTTTATTGGGTCTGAGGGGCCCCTACGAGCAGTACTTC.

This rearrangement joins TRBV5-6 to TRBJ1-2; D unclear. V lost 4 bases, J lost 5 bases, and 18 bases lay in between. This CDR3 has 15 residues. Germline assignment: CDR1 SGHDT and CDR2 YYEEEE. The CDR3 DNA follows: TGTGCCAGCAGCGCTGCCGGGCGGAACTCGTATGGCTACACCTTC. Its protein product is CASSAAGRNSYGYTF. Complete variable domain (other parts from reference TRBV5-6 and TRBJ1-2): DAGVTQSPTHLIKTRGQQVTLRCSPKSGHDTVSWYQQALGQGPQFIFQYYEEEERQRGNFPDRFSGHQFPNYSSELNVNALLLGDSALYLCASSAAGRNSYGYTFGSGTRLTVV.

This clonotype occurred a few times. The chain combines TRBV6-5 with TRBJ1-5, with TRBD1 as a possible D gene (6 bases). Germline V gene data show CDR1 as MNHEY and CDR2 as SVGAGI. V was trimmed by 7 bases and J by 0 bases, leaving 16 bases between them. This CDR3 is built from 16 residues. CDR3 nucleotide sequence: TGTGCCAGCATCTACCCCGGGGGCCCTAGCAATCAGCCCCAGCATTTT. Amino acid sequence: CASIYPGGPSNQPQHF.

CDR3 in amino acids: CASSTTGTGNTGELFF. The CDR3, as DNA: TGTGCCAGCAGCACCACCGGGACAGGGAACACCGGGGAGCTGTTTTTT. The V call is TRBV5-4, the J call TRBJ2-2; 8 nucleotides line up with TRBD1. The CDR3 has 16 amino acids. After removal of 4 bases from V and 1 base from J, the junction contained 6 bases not matched to a gene. Germline V lookup: CDR1 SGHNT, CDR2 YYREEE (reference sequence).

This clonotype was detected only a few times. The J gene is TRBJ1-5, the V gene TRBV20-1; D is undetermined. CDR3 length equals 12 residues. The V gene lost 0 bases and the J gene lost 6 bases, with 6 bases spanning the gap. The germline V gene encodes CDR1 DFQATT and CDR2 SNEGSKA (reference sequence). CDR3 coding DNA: TGCAGTGCTAGAGATGGTCTTCAGCCCCAGCATTTT. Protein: CSARDGLQPQHF.

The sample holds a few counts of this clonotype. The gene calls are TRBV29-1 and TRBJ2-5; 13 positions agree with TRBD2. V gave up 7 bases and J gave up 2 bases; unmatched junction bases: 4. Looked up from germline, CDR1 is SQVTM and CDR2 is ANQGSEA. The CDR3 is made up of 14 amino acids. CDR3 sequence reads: CSGQLAGGQETQYF. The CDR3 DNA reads TGCAGCGGCCAACTAGCGGGGGGGCAAGAGACCCAGTACTTC.

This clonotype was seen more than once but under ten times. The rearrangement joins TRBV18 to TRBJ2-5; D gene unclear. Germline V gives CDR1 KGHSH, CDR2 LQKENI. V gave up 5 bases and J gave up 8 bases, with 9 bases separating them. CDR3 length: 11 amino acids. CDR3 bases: TGTGCCAGCTCAGTCTCCGGAACCCAGTACTTC. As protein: CASSVSGTQYF.